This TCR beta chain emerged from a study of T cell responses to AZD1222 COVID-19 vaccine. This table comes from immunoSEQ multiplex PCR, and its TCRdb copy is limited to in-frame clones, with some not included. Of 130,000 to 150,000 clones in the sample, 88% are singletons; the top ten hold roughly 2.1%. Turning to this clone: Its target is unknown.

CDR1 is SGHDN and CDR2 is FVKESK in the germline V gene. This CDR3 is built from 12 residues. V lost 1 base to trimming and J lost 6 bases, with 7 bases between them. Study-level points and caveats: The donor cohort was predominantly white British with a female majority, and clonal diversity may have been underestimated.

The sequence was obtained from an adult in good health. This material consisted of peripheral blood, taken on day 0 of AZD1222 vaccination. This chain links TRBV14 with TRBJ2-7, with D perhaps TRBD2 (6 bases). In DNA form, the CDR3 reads TGTGCCAGCAGCCAAGCGGGAGTCGAGCAGTACTTC. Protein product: CASSQAGVEQYF.